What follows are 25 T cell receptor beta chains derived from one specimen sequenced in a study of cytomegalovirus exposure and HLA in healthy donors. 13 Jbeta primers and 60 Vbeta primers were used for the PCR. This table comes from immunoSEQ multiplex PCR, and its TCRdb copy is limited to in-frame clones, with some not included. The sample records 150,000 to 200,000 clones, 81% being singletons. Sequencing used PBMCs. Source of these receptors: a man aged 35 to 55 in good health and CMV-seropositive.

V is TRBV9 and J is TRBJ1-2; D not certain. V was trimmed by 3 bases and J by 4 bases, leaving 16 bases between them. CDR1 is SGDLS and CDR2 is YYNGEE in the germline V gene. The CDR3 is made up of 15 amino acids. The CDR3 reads CASSGRTLDPYGYTF. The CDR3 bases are TGTGCCAGCAGCGGCAGGACTCTAGACCCCTATGGCTACACCTTC.

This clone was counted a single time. CDR3 nucleotides: TGCGCCAGCAGGGGGCGAGAGCAGTACTTC. It encodes CASRGREQYF. V is TRBV4-1 and J is TRBJ2-7, with D perhaps TRBD1 (5 bases). Germline CDR1 is MGHRA and CDR2 is YSYEKL. The germline V and J ends were trimmed by 6 bases and 7 bases, with 7 bases remaining between them. The CDR3 extends over 10 amino acids.

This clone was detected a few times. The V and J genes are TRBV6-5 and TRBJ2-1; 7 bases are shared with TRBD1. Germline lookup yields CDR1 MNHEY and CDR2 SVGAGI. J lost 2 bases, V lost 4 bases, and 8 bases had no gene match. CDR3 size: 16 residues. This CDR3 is CASSSQTGWAYNEQFF. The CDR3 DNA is TGTGCCAGCAGTTCACAGACAGGGTGGGCCTACAATGAGCAGTTCTTC.

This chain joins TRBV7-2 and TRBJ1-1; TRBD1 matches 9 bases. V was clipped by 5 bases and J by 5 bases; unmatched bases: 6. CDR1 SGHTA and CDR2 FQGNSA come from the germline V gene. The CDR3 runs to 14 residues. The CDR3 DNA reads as TGTGCCAGCAGCCCGCGACAGGGGGGGACTGAAGCTTTCTTT. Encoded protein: CASSPRQGGTEAFF.

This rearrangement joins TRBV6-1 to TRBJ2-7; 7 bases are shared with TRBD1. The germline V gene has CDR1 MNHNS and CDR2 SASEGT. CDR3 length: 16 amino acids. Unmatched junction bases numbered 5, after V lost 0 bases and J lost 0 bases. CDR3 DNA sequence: TGTGCCAGCAGTGAAGCCGGGACAGTCCCCTCCTACGAGCAGTACTTC. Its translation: CASSEAGTVPSYEQYF.

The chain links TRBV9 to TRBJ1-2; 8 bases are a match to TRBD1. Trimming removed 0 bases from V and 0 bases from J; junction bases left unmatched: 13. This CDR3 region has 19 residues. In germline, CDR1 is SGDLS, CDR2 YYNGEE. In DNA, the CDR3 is TGTGCCAGCAGCGTAGAAGTGGGAGACAGGGGACGTTCTAACTATGGCTACACCTTC. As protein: CASSVEVGDRGRSNYGYTF.

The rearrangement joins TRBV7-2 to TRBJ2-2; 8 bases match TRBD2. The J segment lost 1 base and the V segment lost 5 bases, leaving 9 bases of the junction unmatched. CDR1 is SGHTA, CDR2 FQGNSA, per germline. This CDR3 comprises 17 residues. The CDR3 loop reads CASSPSSLAGNTGELFF. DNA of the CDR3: TGTGCCAGCAGCCCCTCGAGCCTAGCGGGGAACACCGGGGAGCTGTTTTTT.

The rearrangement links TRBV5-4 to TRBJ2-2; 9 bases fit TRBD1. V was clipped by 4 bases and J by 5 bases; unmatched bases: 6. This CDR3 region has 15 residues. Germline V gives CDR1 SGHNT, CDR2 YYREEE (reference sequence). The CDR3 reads CASSGRQGGTGELFF. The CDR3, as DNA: TGTGCCAGCAGCGGTAGACAGGGGGGGACCGGGGAGCTGTTTTTT.

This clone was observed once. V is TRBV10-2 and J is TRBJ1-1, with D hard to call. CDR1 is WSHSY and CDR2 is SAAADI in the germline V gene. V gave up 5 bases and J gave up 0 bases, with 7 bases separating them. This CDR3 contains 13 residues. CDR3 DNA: TGCGCCAGCAGTCGAGAGGTGAACACTGAAGCTTTCTTT. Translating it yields CASSREVNTEAFF.

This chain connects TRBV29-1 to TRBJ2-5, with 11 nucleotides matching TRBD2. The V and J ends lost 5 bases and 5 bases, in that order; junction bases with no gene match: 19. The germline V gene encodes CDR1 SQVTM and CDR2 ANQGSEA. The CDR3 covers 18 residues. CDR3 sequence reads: CSVTLAGARTPLWETQYF. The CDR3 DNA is TGCAGCGTTACACTAGCGGGAGCCCGCACTCCCCTTTGGGAGACCCAGTACTTC.

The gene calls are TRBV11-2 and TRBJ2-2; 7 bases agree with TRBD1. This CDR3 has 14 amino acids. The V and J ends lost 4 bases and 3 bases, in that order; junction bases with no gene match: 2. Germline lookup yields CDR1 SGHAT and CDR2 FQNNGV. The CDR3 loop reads CASSSGQHTGELFF. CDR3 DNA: TGTGCCAGCAGCTCGGGACAGCACACCGGGGAGCTGTTTTTT.

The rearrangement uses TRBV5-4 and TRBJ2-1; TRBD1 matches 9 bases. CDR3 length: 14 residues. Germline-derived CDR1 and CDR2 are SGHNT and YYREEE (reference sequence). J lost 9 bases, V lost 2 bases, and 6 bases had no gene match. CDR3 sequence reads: CASSFRDREGEQFF. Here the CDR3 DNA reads TGTGCCAGCAGCTTTAGGGACAGGGAGGGTGAGCAGTTCTTC.

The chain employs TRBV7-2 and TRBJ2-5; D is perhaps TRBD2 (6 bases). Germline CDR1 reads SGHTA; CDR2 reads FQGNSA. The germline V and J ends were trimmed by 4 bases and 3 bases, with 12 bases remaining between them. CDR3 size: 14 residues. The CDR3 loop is CASSYGTLKETQYF. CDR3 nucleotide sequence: TGTGCCAGCAGCTACGGGACTCTAAAAGAGACCCAGTACTTC.

CDR3 residues: CASNPTGTYEQYF. The CDR3 bases are TGTGCCAGCAACCCGACAGGGACCTACGAGCAGTACTTC. The chain links TRBV2 to TRBJ2-7; 7 nucleotides match TRBD1. The V segment lost 7 bases and the J segment 2 bases; nucleotides outside the gene matches: 5. In germline, CDR1 is SNHLY, CDR2 FYNNEI. The CDR3 consists of 13 residues. Looking up the rest from reference TRBV2 and TRBJ2-7 gives the full variable domain: EPEVTQTPSHQVTQMGQEVILRCVPISNHLYFYWYRQILGQKVEFLVSFYNNEISEKSEIFDDQFSVERPDGSNFTLKIRSTKLEDSAMYFCASNPTGTYEQYFGPGTRLTVT.

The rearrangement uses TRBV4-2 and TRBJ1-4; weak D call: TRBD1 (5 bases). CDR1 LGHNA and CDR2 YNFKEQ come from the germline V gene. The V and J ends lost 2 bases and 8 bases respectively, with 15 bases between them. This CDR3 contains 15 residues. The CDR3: CASSQPQGSDEKLFF. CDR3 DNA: TGTGCCAGCAGCCAACCCCAGGGATCGGACGAAAAACTGTTTTTT.

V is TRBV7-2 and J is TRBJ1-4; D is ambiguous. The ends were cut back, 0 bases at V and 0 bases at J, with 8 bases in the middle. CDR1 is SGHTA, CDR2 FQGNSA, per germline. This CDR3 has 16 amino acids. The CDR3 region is CASSLAWSATNEKLFF. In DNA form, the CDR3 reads TGTGCCAGCAGCTTAGCTTGGTCAGCAACTAATGAAAAACTGTTTTTT.

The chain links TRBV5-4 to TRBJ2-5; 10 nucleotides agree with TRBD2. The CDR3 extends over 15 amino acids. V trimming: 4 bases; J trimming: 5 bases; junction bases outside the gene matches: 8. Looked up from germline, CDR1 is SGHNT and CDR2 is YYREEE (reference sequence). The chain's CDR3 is CASSQAGGLGETQYF. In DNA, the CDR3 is TGTGCCAGCAGCCAAGCGGGAGGGCTCGGGGAGACCCAGTACTTC.

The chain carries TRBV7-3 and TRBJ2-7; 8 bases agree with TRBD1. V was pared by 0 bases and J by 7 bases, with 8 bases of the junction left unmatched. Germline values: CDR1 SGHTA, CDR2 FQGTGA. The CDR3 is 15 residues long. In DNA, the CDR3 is TGTGCCAGCAGCTTAACGGCGACAGGGGTAAATGAGCAGTACTTC. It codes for CASSLTATGVNEQYF.

The CDR3: CASSASSVGQETQYF. For the CDR3, the DNA is TGTGCCAGCAGCGCTTCTAGCGTTGGGCAAGAGACCCAGTACTTC. V is TRBV2 and J is TRBJ2-5; D possibly corresponds to TRBD2 (6 bases). This CDR3 is 15 amino acids long. Trimming pared 6 bases from V and 2 bases from J, leaving 16 bases between. The germline V gene has CDR1 SNHLY and CDR2 FYNNEI.

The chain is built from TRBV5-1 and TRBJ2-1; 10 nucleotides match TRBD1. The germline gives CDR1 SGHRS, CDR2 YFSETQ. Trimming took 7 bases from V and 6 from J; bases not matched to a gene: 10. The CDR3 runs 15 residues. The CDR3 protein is CASQKGQGISNEQFF. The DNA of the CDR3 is TGCGCCAGCCAGAAGGGACAGGGGATTAGCAATGAGCAGTTCTTC.

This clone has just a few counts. CDR3 coding DNA: TGTGCCAGCAGCTTAGGTCAGTTCACCGGGGAGCTGTTTTTT. This gives the protein CASSLGQFTGELFF. The chain has TRBV11-2 and TRBJ2-2; unclear D gene. V lost 1 base, J lost 4 bases, and 7 bases lay in between. CDR3 length: 14 amino acids. The V gene's germline CDR1 is SGHAT and CDR2 FQNNGV.

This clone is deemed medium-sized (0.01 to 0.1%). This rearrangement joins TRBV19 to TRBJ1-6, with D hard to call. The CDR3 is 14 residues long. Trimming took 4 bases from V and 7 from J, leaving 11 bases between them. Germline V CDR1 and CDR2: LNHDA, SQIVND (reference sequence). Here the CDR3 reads CASSNGVENSPLHF. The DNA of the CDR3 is TGTGCCAGTAGTAACGGGGTAGAGAATTCACCCCTCCACTTT.

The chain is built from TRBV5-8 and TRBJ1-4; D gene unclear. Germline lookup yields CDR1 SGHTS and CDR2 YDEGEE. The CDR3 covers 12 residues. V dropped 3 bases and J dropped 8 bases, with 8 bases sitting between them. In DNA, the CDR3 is TGTGCCAGCAGCTCGCGGTGGGAAAAACTGTTTTTT. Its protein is CASSSRWEKLFF.

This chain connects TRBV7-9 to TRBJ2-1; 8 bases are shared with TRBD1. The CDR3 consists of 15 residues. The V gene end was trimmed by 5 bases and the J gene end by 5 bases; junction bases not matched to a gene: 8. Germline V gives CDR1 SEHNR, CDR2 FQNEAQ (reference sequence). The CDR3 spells CASSETGDIHNEQFF. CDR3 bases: TGTGCCAGCAGCGAGACAGGGGACATCCACAATGAGCAGTTCTTC.

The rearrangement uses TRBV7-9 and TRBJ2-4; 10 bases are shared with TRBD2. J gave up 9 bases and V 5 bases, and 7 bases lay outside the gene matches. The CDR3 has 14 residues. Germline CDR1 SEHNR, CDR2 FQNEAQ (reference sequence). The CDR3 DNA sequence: TGTGCCAGCAGCCAGCTAGCGGGGGCCGGCATTCAGTACTTC. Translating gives CASSQLAGAGIQYF.